A selection of T cell receptor beta chains follows, all from one sample in a study of T cell repertoires in cytomegalovirus infection. One entry per CDR3 protein results from TCRdb running MiXCR on the reads. Among around 340,000 distinct CDR3 sequences listed, 25% to 35% were seen once. Antigens of these TCRs are unknown. The material sequenced was cultured PBMCs, taken from culture after CMV antigen stimulation. Receptors were obtained from a human donor in good health (CMV status not recorded). Some clones in this sample may be carry-over from other donors' samples. Both conserved end residues are part of each CDR3. D genes are given only for firm matches.

v_gene | d_gene | CDR3aa
TRBV27 | NA | CAPIEDRKETQYF
TRBV7-8 | NA | CASSLGGSSSYEQYF
TRBV12-3/TRBV12-4 | NA | CASSSRRLNYGYTF
TRBV5-6 | NA | CASSFFEGTPGGNTIYF
TRBV12-3/TRBV12-4 | NA | CASSLSDYEKLFF
TRBV10-3 | TRBD2 | CAIAGGPNTGELFF
TRBV7-4 | NA | CASSLAEPNYGYTF
TRBV30 | NA | CAWRTNTEAFF
TRBV6-6 | TRBD2 | CASSWTSGKDTQYF
TRBV28 | TRBD2 | CASSLRSSGRGDTGELFF
TRBV4-2 | TRBD1 | CASSSIQGLNEKLFF
TRBV7-9 | TRBD1 | CASSIVPGQGRGYTF
TRBV7-8 | TRBD1 | CASSSDRGGYEQYF
TRBV7-2 | NA | CASLGLSSTDTQYF
TRBV18 | TRBD1 | CASSAKQGGSEQYF
TRBV7-9 | NA | CASSLASDYSNQPQHF
TRBV29-1 | TRBD2 | CSVEDGGRTSGSNEQFF
TRBV7-9 | NA | CASSLGRADNQPQHF